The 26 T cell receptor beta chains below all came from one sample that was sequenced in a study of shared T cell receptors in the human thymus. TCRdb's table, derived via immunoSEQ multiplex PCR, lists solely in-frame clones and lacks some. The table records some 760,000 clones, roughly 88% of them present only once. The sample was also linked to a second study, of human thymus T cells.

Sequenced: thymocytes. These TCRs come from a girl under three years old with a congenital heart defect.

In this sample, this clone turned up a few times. CDR3 DNA sequence: TGTGCCAGCAGTTACAAGGGGGCTGGCAATCAGCCCCAGCATTTT. This codes for CASSYKGAGNQPQHF. The J gene is TRBJ1-5, the V gene TRBV6-5, with 7 bases identical to TRBD1. The length of the CDR3 is 15 residues. J was trimmed by 2 bases and V by 2 bases; bases with no gene match: 3. Germline-derived CDR1 and CDR2 are MNHEY and SVGAGI.

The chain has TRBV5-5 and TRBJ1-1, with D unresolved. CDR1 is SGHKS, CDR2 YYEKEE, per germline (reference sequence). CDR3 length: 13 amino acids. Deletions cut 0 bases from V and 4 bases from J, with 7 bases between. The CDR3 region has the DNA TGTGCCAGCAGCTTGGCCTCAGGCACTGAAGCTTTCTTT. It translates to CASSLASGTEAFF.

The CDR3 DNA sequence: TGTGCCAGCAGCCCCCCAGCGGGGGGGGATGAGCAGTTCTTC. Translated: CASSPPAGGDEQFF. The chain is built from TRBV9 and TRBJ2-1; TRBD2 aligns across 10 bases. After removal of 4 bases from V and 8 bases from J, the junction contained 6 bases not matched to a gene. Germline loops: CDR1 SGDLS, CDR2 YYNGEE. The length of the CDR3 is 14 residues. Based on the CDR3 plus reference TRBV9 and TRBJ2-1, the full variable domain is DSGVTQTPKHLITATGQRVTLRCSPRSGDLSVYWYQQSLDQGLQFLIQYYNGEERAKGNILERFSAQQFPDLHSELNLSSLELGDSALYFCASSPPAGGDEQFFGPGTRLTVL.

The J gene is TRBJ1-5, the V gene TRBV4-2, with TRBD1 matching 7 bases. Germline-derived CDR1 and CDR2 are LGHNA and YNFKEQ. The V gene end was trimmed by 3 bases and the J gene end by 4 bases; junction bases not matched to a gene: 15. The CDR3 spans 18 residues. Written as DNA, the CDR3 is TGTGCCAGCAGCCAGGAGGGGACAGCCCTGGAGGGTAATCAGCCCCAGCATTTT. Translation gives CASSQEGTALEGNQPQHF.

CDR3 coding DNA: TGTGCCAGCTCACCACCGACGACTTTTCTCCAAGAGACCCAGTACTTC. Its translation is CASSPPTTFLQETQYF. The gene calls are TRBV18 and TRBJ2-5, with D uncertain. V gave up 0 bases and J gave up 1 base, with 12 bases separating them. The germline V gene encodes CDR1 KGHSH and CDR2 LQKENI. This CDR3 spans 16 amino acids.

This CDR3 is CSVDMASGGLSKNIQYF. The CDR3 DNA follows: TGCAGCGTTGATATGGCTAGCGGGGGCCTAAGCAAAAACATTCAGTACTTC. The chain combines TRBV29-1 with TRBJ2-4; 10 nucleotides match TRBD2. The germline V gene has CDR1 SQVTM and CDR2 ANQGSEA. The CDR3 is 17 residues long. V trimming: 3 bases; J trimming: 3 bases; junction bases outside the gene matches: 11.

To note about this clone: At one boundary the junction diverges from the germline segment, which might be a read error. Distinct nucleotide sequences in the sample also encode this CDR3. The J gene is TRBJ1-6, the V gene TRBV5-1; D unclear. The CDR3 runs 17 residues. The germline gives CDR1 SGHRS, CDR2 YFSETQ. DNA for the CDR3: TGCGCCAGCAGTCCTTCCTCGCGGATCGCCTATAATTCCCCCCTCCACTTT. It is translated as CASSPSSRIAYNSPLHF.

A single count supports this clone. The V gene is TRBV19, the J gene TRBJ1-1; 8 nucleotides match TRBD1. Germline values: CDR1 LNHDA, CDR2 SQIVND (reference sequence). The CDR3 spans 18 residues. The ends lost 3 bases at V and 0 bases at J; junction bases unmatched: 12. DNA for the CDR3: TGTGCCAGTAGTATCAAGGGACAGGAACCCTGGATGAACACTGAAGCTTTCTTT. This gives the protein CASSIKGQEPWMNTEAFF.

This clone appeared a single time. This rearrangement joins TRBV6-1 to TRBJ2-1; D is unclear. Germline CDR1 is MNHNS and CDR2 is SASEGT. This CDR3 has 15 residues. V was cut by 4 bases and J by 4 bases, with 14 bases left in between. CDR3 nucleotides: TGTGCCAGCAGTGTTATGGCTCGGGTTTACAATGAGCAGTTCTTC. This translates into CASSVMARVYNEQFF.

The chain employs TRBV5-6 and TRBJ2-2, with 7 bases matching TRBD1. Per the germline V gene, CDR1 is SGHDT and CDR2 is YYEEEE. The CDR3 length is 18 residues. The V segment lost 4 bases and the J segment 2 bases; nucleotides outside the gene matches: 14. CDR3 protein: CASSQPWGRGFNTGELFF. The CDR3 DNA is TGTGCCAGCAGCCAACCCTGGGGCAGGGGGTTTAACACCGGGGAGCTGTTTTTT.

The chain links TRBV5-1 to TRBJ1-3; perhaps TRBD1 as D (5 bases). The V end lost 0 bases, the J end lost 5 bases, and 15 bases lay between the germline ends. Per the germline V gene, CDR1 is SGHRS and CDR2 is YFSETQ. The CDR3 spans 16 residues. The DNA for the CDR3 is TGCGCCAGCAGCTTGGGGGACTTAGGCGACCGAAACACCATATATTTT. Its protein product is CASSLGDLGDRNTIYF.

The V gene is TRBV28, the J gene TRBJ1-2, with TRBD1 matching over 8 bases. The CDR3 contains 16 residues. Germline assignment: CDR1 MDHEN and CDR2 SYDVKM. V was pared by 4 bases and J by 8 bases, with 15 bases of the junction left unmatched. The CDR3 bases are TGTGCCAGCAGTTCCCCAAGTCCGCAGGGGGCGGAGGGCTACACCTTC. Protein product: CASSSPSPQGAEGYTF.

This CDR3 reads CASIDRGGTQYF. The CDR3 DNA follows: TGCGCCAGCATCGACAGGGGCGGTACGCAGTATTTT. The chain carries TRBV5-1 and TRBJ2-3, with 8 bases fitting TRBD1. With V trimmed by 6 bases and J by 8 bases, 5 bases remained unmatched. This CDR3 spans 12 amino acids. The germline gives CDR1 SGHRS, CDR2 YFSETQ. Full variable domain (remainder filled in from reference TRBV5-1 and TRBJ2-3): KAGVTQTPRYLIKTRGQQVTLSCSPISGHRSVSWYQQTPGQGLQFLFEYFSETQRNKGNFPGRFSGRQFSNSRSEMNVSTLELGDSALYLCASIDRGGTQYFGPGTRLTVL.

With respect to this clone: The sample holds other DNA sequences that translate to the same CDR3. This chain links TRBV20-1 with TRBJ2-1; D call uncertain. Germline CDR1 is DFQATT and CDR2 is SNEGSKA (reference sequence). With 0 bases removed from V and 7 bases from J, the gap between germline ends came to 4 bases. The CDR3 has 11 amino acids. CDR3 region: CSARDRNEQFF. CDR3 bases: TGCAGTGCTAGAGATAGAAATGAGCAGTTCTTC.

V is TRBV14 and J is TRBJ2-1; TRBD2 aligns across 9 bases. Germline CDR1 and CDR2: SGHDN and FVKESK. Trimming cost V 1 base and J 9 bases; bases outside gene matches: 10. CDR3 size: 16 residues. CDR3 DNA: TGTGCCAGCAGCCAAGTCCCTAGCGGGGAGGCGGGTGAGCAGTTCTTC. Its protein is CASSQVPSGEAGEQFF.

The CDR3, as DNA: TGTGCCAGCAGTGAATTAGCCATCCGAAAGACGGATACGCAGTATTTT. It codes for CASSELAIRKTDTQYF. The chain has TRBV6-1 and TRBJ2-3; D is uncertain. Germline V CDR1 and CDR2: MNHNS, SASEGT. This CDR3 contains 16 residues. Trimming removed 2 bases from V and 6 bases from J, with 18 bases in between.

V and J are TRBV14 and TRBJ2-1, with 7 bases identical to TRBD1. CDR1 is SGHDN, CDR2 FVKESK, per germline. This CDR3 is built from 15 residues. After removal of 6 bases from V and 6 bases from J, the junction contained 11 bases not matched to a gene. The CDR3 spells CASSRKGASGNEQFF. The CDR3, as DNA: TGTGCCAGCAGTCGCAAGGGGGCTTCTGGCAATGAGCAGTTCTTC.

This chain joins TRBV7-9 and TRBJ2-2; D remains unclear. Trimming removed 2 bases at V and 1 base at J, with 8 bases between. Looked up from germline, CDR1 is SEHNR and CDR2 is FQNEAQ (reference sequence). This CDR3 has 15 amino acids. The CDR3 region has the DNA TGTGCCAGCAGCTTACATACGGGGAACACCGGGGAGCTGTTTTTT. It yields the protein CASSLHTGNTGELFF.

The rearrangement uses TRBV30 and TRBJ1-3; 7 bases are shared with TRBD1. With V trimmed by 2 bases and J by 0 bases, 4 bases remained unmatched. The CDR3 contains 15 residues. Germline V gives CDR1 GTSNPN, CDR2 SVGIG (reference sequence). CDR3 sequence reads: CAWSPTGSSGNTIYF. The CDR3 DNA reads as TGTGCCTGGAGTCCGACAGGGAGCTCTGGAAACACCATATATTTT.

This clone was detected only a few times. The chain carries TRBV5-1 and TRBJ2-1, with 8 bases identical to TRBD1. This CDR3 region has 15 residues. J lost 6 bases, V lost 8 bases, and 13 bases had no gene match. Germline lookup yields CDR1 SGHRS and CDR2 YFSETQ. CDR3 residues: CASGPGTGNRNEQFF. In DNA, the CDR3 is TGCGCCAGTGGCCCCGGGACAGGCAATCGCAATGAGCAGTTCTTC.

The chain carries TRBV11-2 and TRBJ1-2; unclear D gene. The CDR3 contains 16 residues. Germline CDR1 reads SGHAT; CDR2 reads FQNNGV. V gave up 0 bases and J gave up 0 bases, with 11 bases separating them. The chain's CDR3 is CASSLDTPRPNYGYTF. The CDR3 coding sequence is TGTGCCAGCAGCTTAGATACGCCCAGGCCTAACTATGGCTACACCTTC.

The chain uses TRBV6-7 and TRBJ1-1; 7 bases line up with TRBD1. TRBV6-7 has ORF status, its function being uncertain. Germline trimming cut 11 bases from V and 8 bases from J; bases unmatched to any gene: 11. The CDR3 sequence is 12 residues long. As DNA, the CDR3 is TGTGCCTCTCGGCAGGGGGGAAAGGAAGCTTTCTTT. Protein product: CASRQGGKEAFF.

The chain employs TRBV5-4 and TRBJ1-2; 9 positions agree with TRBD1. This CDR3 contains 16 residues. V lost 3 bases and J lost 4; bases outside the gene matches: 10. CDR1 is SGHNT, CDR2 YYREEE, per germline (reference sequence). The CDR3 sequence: CASSWGPVDRGYGYTF. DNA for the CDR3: TGTGCCAGCAGCTGGGGCCCCGTGGACAGGGGCTATGGCTACACCTTC.

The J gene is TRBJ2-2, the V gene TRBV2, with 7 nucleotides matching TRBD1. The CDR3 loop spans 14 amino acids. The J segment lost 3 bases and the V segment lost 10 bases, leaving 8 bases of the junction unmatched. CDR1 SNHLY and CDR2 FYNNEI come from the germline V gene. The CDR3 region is CATDRVGDTGELFF. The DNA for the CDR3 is TGTGCCACCGACAGGGTGGGGGACACCGGGGAGCTGTTTTTT.

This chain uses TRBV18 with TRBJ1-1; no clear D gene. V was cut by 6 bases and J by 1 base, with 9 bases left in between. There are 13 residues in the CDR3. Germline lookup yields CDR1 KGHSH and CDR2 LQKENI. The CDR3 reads CASSGLENTEAFF. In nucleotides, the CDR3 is TGTGCCAGCTCCGGCCTAGAGAACACTGAAGCTTTCTTT.

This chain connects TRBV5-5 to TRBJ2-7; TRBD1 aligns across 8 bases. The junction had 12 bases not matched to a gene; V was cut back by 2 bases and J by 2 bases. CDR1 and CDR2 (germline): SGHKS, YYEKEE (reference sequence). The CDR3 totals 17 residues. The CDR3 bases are TGTGCCAGCAGCTTTGAAACAGGGGGTCGTGCGGCCTACGAGCAGTACTTC. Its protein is CASSFETGGRAAYEQYF.